The following is a T cell receptor (beta chain) sequence with its context. There were TCR beta CDR3 regions amplified from RNA transcripts. The HTBI primer set served for first-round RT-PCR of the TCR CDR3. TCRdb analysed the multiplex PCR reads with MiXCR anew, one entry per CDR3 protein. In the table there are 480,000 or so distinct CDR3 sequences, over 35% of which are singletons. The data were obtained in a study of T cells in Graves' hyperthyroidism and ophthalmopathy. The length of the CDR3 is 16 residues. CDR1 is SNHLY and CDR2 is FYNNEI in the germline V gene. V shed 2 bases and J 2 bases; nucleotides not matched to a gene: 5.

V is TRBV2 and J is TRBJ2-3; 9 positions match TRBD2. The sequence derives from an adult woman with Graves' disease, either hyperthyroidism or ophthalmopathy (not recorded which). Specimen: peripheral blood or thyroid tissue (not recorded which). In nucleotides, the CDR3 is TGTGCCAGCAGTGAACGGGCGGGGGGGGCCACAGATACGCAGTATTTT. Amino acids: CASSERAGGATDTQYF.